These T cell receptor beta chains were read from a single sample in a study of post-analysis software for immune sequencing data. MiXCR was run by TCRdb on the PCR reads, yielding one entry per CDR3 protein. The sample includes about 150,000 distinct CDR3 sequences, roughly 31% of them seen just once. Sequenced sample: blood. The source of these receptors is a girl between 10 and 17 years old with multiple sclerosis. CDR3s include the opening cysteine and the closing phenylalanine or tryptophan. The order of the fields is J gene, V gene, CDR3 protein.

>TRBJ2-7|TRBV11-2
CASSFLAGGPYNEQYF
>TRBJ2-1|TRBV7-8
CASSLVTSGGEQFF
>TRBJ2-1|TRBV29-1
CSGAVREDNEQFF
>TRBJ1-4|TRBV3-1
CASSQMSGKEELFF
>TRBJ2-5|TRBV7-9
CASSSSQGQETQYF
>TRBJ2-7|TRBV4-1
CASSQAVGEQYF
>TRBJ2-1|TRBV24-1
CATSDPSSANSYNEQFF
>TRBJ2-7|TRBV27
CASSLSGGNEGLYEQYF
>TRBJ1-2|TRBV14
CASSHVRHDGYTF
>TRBJ1-3|TRBV20-1
CSAPNPTVGNTIYF
>TRBJ2-1|TRBV12-3/TRBV12-4
CASSPGTSRSTNEQFF
>TRBJ2-1|TRBV19
CASSASGSSHNEQFF
>TRBJ2-1|TRBV5-5
CASSPRYGGASSSYNEQFF
>TRBJ2-1|TRBV12-3/TRBV12-4
CASSPWTSGRLYNEQFF
>TRBJ2-5|TRBV15
CATLGVQETQYF
>TRBJ2-5|TRBV29-1
CSVERRQQEGTQYF